This T cell receptor (beta chain) was sequenced during a study of PD-L1 blockade in urothelial cancer listed by TCRdb under 2017. At the level of the whole study: All patients started therapy in about 2014 and received atezolizumab 1,200 mg intravenously every 3 weeks. About 90% of the 29 patients were identified as males with urothelial cancer of bladder origin, and a prior smoking history was reported by 18 of 29 patients. An ECOG performance status of 0 or 1 was recorded for the patients, and 0 to 3 prior chemotherapy regimens had been received by the patients. Blood samples were analyzed at 3 weeks after treatment start (second dose) and at 6 weeks after treatment start. Blood samples gave median yields of around 140,000 T cells and 80,000 or so unique TCRs, along with a median clonality of 0.080. The study, an exploratory multi-omic analysis, examined somatic, immune and clinical correlates of response to PD-L1 blockade with atezolizumab in urothelial cancer. TCR sequencing covered pretreatment tumor samples and matched, serially collected peripheral blood taken before and after atezolizumab treatment. Durable clinical benefit was defined as a progression-free survival longer than 6 months, and TCR features were additionally tested against progression-free survival and overall survival. Whole exome sequencing and RNA sequencing of pretreatment tumors were performed alongside TCR sequencing in the same patients. Nine patients achieved durable clinical benefit and 15 to 20 did not. Pretreatment blood TCR-seq was available for fewer than 30 patients, at least one posttreatment blood collection was obtained for around 25 patients, and tumor TCR-seq was available for around 25 patients. Points the paper makes about the study in general: Among patients with durable benefit, tumor-associated TCR clones showed greater expansion in peripheral blood 3 weeks after treatment started (n of about 20, p = 0.022). Improved progression-free and overall survival was associated with having pretreatment peripheral blood TCR clonality below the median. Small sample size (n ≈ 30) and many exploratory analyses mean the results are intended to be hypothesis-generating.

The label giving this sample's time point can be read as: pretreatment peripheral blood. A cohort of more than 25 patients with locally advanced or metastatic urothelial carcinoma, treated at Memorial Sloan Kettering on a trial protocol, was included. Peripheral blood mononuclear cells were collected from each patient pretreatment and during treatment, giving between 1 and 8 total time points per patient. The Qiagen DNeasy Blood extraction kit was used to purify genomic DNA from total PBMCs and tumor samples. PBMCs were collected pretreatment and during treatment and were isolated and stored as previously described. As to this clone: Its binding antigen is unknown. No base quality values were provided; no much bigger clone lies one nucleotide off.

A distance of 11 bases separates the germline ends of V and J, which lose 4 bases and 7 bases respectively. Measured from the cysteine to the phenylalanine, the CDR3 is 12 residues long. CDR3 DNA only is kept here, 36 bases in frame from base 1. The CDR1 and CDR2 encoded by the germline V gene (reference sequence) are GTSNPN and SVGIG. To estimate absolute template abundance from read counts, synthetic TCR analog templates were spiked into each PCR. Using the immunoSEQ assay, TCRbeta CDR3 regions were amplified from genomic DNA with bias-controlled V and J gene primers. Rearranged TCRbeta segments were sequenced at approximately 20X coverage. Per the original workflow: Sequencing errors were corrected by clustering, and CDR3s were annotated against IMGT so that V, D and J genes could be assigned. Only productive TCRbeta rearrangements were used in downstream analyses, excluding out-of-frame or stop-codon sequences. To compute clonality, Shannon entropy was normalized by the log of the number of unique productive sequences and then subtracted from one. Fisher's exact test with Benjamini-Hochberg correction, using a cutoff of adjusted p below 0.01, was how clones that differed between time points or between blood and tumor were identified. TCRdb retrieved this table from immuneACCESS and kept in-frame rearrangements only. Not all clones are present; in checked studies, unresolved V genes account for under half, and no reason is known for the remainder. The DNA was the basis for D and trimming; V, J and clone size are from that table. The sample yields under 100,000 clones; 85% to 90% were counted once. About 1.7% of the sample belongs to the ten largest clones.

The V and J segments used are TRBV30 and TRBJ1-5; a tentative D match to TRBD1 spans 5 bases. The material was PBMCs, obtained around atezolizumab (anti-PD-L1) treatment. This sequence originates from a man aged 60 to 69 with urothelial cancer. CDR3 reads: CAWTVPGQPQHF. The bases are TGTGCCTGGACGGTCCCAGGGCAGCCCCAGCATTTT.